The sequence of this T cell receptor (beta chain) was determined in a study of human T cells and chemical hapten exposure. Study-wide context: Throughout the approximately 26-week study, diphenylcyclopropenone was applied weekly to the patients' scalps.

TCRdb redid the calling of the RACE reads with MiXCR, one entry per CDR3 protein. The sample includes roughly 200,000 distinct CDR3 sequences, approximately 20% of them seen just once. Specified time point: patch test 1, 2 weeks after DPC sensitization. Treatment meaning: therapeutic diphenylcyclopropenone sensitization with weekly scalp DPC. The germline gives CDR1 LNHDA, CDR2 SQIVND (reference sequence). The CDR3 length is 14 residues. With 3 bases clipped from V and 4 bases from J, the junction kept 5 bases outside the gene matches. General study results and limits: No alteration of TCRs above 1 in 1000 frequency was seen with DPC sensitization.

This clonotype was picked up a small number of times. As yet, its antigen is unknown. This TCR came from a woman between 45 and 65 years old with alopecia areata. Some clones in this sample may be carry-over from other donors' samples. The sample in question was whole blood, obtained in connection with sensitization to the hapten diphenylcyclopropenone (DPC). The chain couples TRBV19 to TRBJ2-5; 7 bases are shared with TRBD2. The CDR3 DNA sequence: TGTGCCAGTAGTATCCGGACTAGTACAGAGACCCAGTACTTC. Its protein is CASSIRTSTETQYF.